The present T cell receptor (beta chain) was sequenced within a study of blood T cell repertoires in COVID-19. Germline V CDR1 and CDR2: LGHDT, YNNKEL (reference sequence). The V end was cut by 6 bases, the J end by 0 bases, with 17 bases between. This CDR3 region has 16 residues. Profiled with immunoSEQ multiplex PCR; TCRdb holds only in-frame clones, not every one. The table lists fewer than 250,000 clones, approximately 86% of them singletons. This chain connects TRBV3-1 (or the pseudogene TRBV3-2) to TRBJ2-5; TRBD1 might be the D (5 bases). The receptor comes from a man in his sixties with acute or convalescent COVID-19. The source material was peripheral blood. The CDR3 region is CASSVSPARDQETQYF. Here the CDR3 DNA reads TGTGCCAGCAGTGTCTCCCCCGCCAGGGACCAAGAGACCCAGTACTTC.